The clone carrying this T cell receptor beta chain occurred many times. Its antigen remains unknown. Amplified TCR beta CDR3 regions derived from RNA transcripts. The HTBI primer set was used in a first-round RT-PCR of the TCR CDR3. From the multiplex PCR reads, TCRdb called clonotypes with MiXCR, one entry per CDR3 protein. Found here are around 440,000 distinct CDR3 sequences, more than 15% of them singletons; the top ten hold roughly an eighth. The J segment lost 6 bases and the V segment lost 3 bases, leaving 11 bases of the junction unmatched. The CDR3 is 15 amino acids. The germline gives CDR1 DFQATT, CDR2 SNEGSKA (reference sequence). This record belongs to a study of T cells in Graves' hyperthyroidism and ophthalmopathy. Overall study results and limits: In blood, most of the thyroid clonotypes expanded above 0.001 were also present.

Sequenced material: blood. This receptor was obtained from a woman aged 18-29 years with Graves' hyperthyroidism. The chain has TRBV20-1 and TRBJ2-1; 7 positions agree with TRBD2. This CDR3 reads CSASFGGRKGNEQFF. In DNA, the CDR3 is TGCAGTGCTAGTTTCGGGGGGAGGAAGGGCAATGAGCAGTTCTTC.